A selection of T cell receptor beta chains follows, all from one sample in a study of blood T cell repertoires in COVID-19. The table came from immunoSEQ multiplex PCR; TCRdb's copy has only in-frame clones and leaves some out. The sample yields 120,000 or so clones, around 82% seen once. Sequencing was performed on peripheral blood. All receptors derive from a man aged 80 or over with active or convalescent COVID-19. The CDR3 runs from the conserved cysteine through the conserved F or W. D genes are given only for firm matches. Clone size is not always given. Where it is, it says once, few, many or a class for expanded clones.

CDR3 DNA: TGTGCCAGCAGCTTCACTAGTACTAGCGGGGGGTTAAGGTCCTACAATGAGCAGTTCTTC; CDR3 protein: CASSFTSTSGGLRSYNEQFF; clone size: -; J gene: TRBJ2-1; D gene: TRBD2; V gene: TRBV9; CDR3 length: 20
CDR3 DNA: TGTGCCAGCAGGGAAGGGGGCGGCAGTCAACCCCAGCATTTT; CDR3 protein: CASREGGGSQPQHF; clone size: -; J gene: TRBJ1-5; D gene: TRBD1; V gene: TRBV2; CDR3 length: 14
CDR3 DNA: TGTGCTAGTGGTTTGGATTTGGGGCAGGGGGATGAAAAACTGTTTTTT; CDR3 protein: CASGLDLGQGDEKLFF; clone size: few; J gene: TRBJ1-4; D gene: TRBD1; V gene: TRBV12-5; CDR3 length: 16
CDR3 DNA: TGTGCCAGCAGTGAAGCCTCGGGGGGACCCACAGATACGCAGTATTTT; CDR3 protein: CASSEASGGPTDTQYF; clone size: -; J gene: TRBJ2-3; D gene: TRBD2; V gene: TRBV6-1; CDR3 length: 16
CDR3 DNA: TGTGCCAGCAGCCCCATAGTGACAGGGGGAAACACCATATATTTT; CDR3 protein: CASSPIVTGGNTIYF; clone size: -; J gene: TRBJ1-3; D gene: TRBD1; V gene: TRBV9; CDR3 length: 15
CDR3 DNA: TGTGCCAGCAGTTATACTACACGGCATCAGCCCCAGCATTTT; CDR3 protein: CASSYTTRHQPQHF; clone size: once; J gene: TRBJ1-5; D gene: -; V gene: TRBV6-2/TRBV6-3; CDR3 length: 14
CDR3 DNA: TGTGCCAGCTCACCGGGACTCCCCTATGGCTACACCTTC; CDR3 protein: CASSPGLPYGYTF; clone size: -; J gene: TRBJ1-2; D gene: -; V gene: TRBV18; CDR3 length: 13
CDR3 DNA: TGCGCCAGCAGCTACCCCGGGACAGGGGGACAGCAGTACTTC; CDR3 protein: CASSYPGTGGQQYF; clone size: -; J gene: TRBJ2-7; D gene: TRBD1; V gene: TRBV5-1; CDR3 length: 14
CDR3 DNA: TGTGCCAGCAGGATGGACAGGGTAAACACTGAAGCTTTCTTT; CDR3 protein: CASRMDRVNTEAFF; clone size: -; J gene: TRBJ1-1; D gene: TRBD1; V gene: TRBV6-5; CDR3 length: 14
CDR3 DNA: TGTGCCAGCAGCCAGACGGGACAGGGGGCGAGAACCGGGGAGCTGTTTTTT; CDR3 protein: CASSQTGQGARTGELFF; clone size: -; J gene: TRBJ2-2; D gene: TRBD1; V gene: TRBV3-1/TRBV3-2; CDR3 length: 17
CDR3 DNA: TGTGCCTGGAGTGTTTCCCGTACAGGGGGAAGTGGAAACACCATATATTTT; CDR3 protein: CAWSVSRTGGSGNTIYF; clone size: -; J gene: TRBJ1-3; D gene: TRBD1; V gene: TRBV30; CDR3 length: 17
CDR3 DNA: TGTGCCAGCAGCACGACAGGTTCTAACTATGGCTACACCTTC; CDR3 protein: CASSTTGSNYGYTF; clone size: -; J gene: TRBJ1-2; D gene: -; V gene: TRBV5-5; CDR3 length: 14
CDR3 DNA: TGTGCCAGCAGCTTAGGCGCCGCGGGGGGGCCTTGGGAGCAGTTCTTC; CDR3 protein: CASSLGAAGGPWEQFF; clone size: -; J gene: TRBJ2-1; D gene: TRBD2; V gene: TRBV7-3; CDR3 length: 16
CDR3 DNA: TGTGCCGGAGAATTCGGACTAGCTTACAATGAGCAGTTCTTC; CDR3 protein: CAGEFGLAYNEQFF; clone size: -; J gene: TRBJ2-1; D gene: TRBD2; V gene: TRBV5-8; CDR3 length: 14
CDR3 DNA: TGCAGCGTTGAAGATCGCAGGAACTACGAGCAGTACTTC; CDR3 protein: CSVEDRRNYEQYF; clone size: -; J gene: TRBJ2-7; D gene: -; V gene: TRBV29-1; CDR3 length: 13
CDR3 DNA: TGTGCCAGCAGGGCCCATCTGGGCGCCAATCAGCCCCAGCATTTT; CDR3 protein: CASRAHLGANQPQHF; clone size: -; J gene: TRBJ1-5; D gene: -; V gene: TRBV2; CDR3 length: 15
CDR3 DNA: TGCAGTGCAGGGGGTTATGAAAAACTGTTTTTT; CDR3 protein: CSAGGYEKLFF; clone size: -; J gene: TRBJ1-4; D gene: -; V gene: TRBV20-1; CDR3 length: 11
CDR3 DNA: TGTGCCAGCTCGAACGACAGGATAGTAACCTACGAGCAGTACTTC; CDR3 protein: CASSNDRIVTYEQYF; clone size: -; J gene: TRBJ2-7; D gene: -; V gene: TRBV18; CDR3 length: 15
CDR3 DNA: TGTGCCAGCGAGGGAGGGAGCAGTGGGGCCAACGTCCTGACTTTC; CDR3 protein: CASEGGSSGANVLTF; clone size: -; J gene: TRBJ2-6; D gene: TRBD2; V gene: TRBV6-6; CDR3 length: 15
CDR3 DNA: TGTGCCAGCAGCTTAGGGCTAGGTGACGAGCAGTACTTC; CDR3 protein: CASSLGLGDEQYF; clone size: once; J gene: TRBJ2-7; D gene: -; V gene: TRBV7-2; CDR3 length: 13
CDR3 DNA: TGTGCCAGCAGCCCGGGATTCGGTTTCCTCCAAGAGACCCAGTACTTC; CDR3 protein: CASSPGFGFLQETQYF; clone size: -; J gene: TRBJ2-5; D gene: -; V gene: TRBV7-2; CDR3 length: 16
CDR3 DNA: TGTGCCATCAGTGAGCCTACTGGGCCTTCACCCCTCCACTTT; CDR3 protein: CAISEPTGPSPLHF; clone size: -; J gene: TRBJ1-6; D gene: -; V gene: TRBV10-3; CDR3 length: 14
CDR3 DNA: TGTGCCAGTAGCCGAGGGGAGGGCCTCAACACTGAAGCTTTCTTT; CDR3 protein: CASSRGEGLNTEAFF; clone size: -; J gene: TRBJ1-1; D gene: -; V gene: TRBV19; CDR3 length: 15
CDR3 DNA: TGTGCCAGCAGCAGAGGAGGTAGCATTGGCTACACCTTC; CDR3 protein: CASSRGGSIGYTF; clone size: -; J gene: TRBJ1-2; D gene: -; V gene: TRBV7-2; CDR3 length: 13
CDR3 DNA: TGTGCCAGCAGTGGGAGGCCAAACACTGAAGCTTTCTTT; CDR3 protein: CASSGRPNTEAFF; clone size: -; J gene: TRBJ1-1; D gene: -; V gene: TRBV12-3/TRBV12-4; CDR3 length: 13
CDR3 DNA: TGCAGTGAAGAGGTCTACACCTTC; CDR3 protein: CSEEVYTF; clone size: -; J gene: TRBJ1-2; D gene: -; V gene: TRBV20-1; CDR3 length: 8
CDR3 DNA: TGTGCCAGTACACGTGGGGGGACGAGCTCCTACAATGAGCAGTTCTTC; CDR3 protein: CASTRGGTSSYNEQFF; clone size: -; J gene: TRBJ2-1; D gene: -; V gene: TRBV5-5; CDR3 length: 16
CDR3 DNA: TGCGCCAGCAGCCAAGATAGCGGGGGGGCTCTCTCCACCGGGGAGCTGTTTTTT; CDR3 protein: CASSQDSGGALSTGELFF; clone size: -; J gene: TRBJ2-2; D gene: TRBD2; V gene: TRBV4-3; CDR3 length: 18
CDR3 DNA: TGCAGCGTTGAAGACCCCCAAGCTGGCACAGATACGCAGTATTTT; CDR3 protein: CSVEDPQAGTDTQYF; clone size: once; J gene: TRBJ2-3; D gene: -; V gene: TRBV29-1; CDR3 length: 15
CDR3 DNA: TGTGCCAGCAGTCGGGACAGCCCCTACGAGCAGTACTTC; CDR3 protein: CASSRDSPYEQYF; clone size: -; J gene: TRBJ2-7; D gene: TRBD1; V gene: TRBV6-5; CDR3 length: 13
CDR3 DNA: TGTGCCAGTAGTATCCCTTTTAGCGGGCCCTTCTATGGCTACACCTTC; CDR3 protein: CASSIPFSGPFYGYTF; clone size: -; J gene: TRBJ1-2; D gene: -; V gene: TRBV19; CDR3 length: 16
CDR3 DNA: TGTGCCAGCAGCGCGGACAGGGGTAATGAAAAACTGTTTTTT; CDR3 protein: CASSADRGNEKLFF; clone size: -; J gene: TRBJ1-4; D gene: TRBD1; V gene: TRBV9; CDR3 length: 14
CDR3 DNA: TGTGCCAGTAACCCGTCGGGGGGCGGCAATCAGCCCCAGCATTTT; CDR3 protein: CASNPSGGGNQPQHF; clone size: few; J gene: TRBJ1-5; D gene: -; V gene: TRBV19; CDR3 length: 15
CDR3 DNA: TGTGCCAGCAGTGACGCAGTAGCGGGGGGCACAGATACGCAGTATTTT; CDR3 protein: CASSDAVAGGTDTQYF; clone size: -; J gene: TRBJ2-3; D gene: TRBD2; V gene: TRBV2; CDR3 length: 16
CDR3 DNA: TGTGCCATCAGGAAAACTAGCGGGGGGTCAGATACGCAGTATTTT; CDR3 protein: CAIRKTSGGSDTQYF; clone size: -; J gene: TRBJ2-3; D gene: TRBD2; V gene: TRBV10-3; CDR3 length: 15